Relative to its sample, the clone carrying this TCR beta chain is medium-sized (0.01 to 0.1%). Its antigen is undetermined. Study-wide results and limits: Tumor Tregs overlapped most with tumor, then blood, naive CD4+ cells. The larger-cohort validation was restricted to a single TCR beta V-J rearrangement rather than whole repertoires.

Constant-region reverse primers amplified full-length variable regions, followed by semi-nested Nested Universal Primer A PCR. TCRdb reprocessed the 5' RACE reads via MiXCR and lists one record per CDR3 protein. Of approximately 29,000 distinct CDR3 sequences listed, approximately 30% are singletons. Purified naive CD4+ T cells were depleted of CD25+ Tregs. Germline V gives CDR1 SGHDT, CDR2 YYEEEE. The CDR3 covers 12 residues. The ends were cut back, 3 bases at V and 3 bases at J, with 7 bases in the middle. This sequence originates from a female donor with breast cancer. The chain employs TRBV5-6 and TRBJ2-7; D remains ambiguous. The specimen was naive CD4+ T cells sorted from a lymph node. The subset: naive CD4+ T cells, CD4+CD45RA+CD25-. The CDR3 bases are TGTGCCAGCAGCTCTGACCTCTACGAGCAGTACTTC. Amino acid sequence: CASSSDLYEQYF.